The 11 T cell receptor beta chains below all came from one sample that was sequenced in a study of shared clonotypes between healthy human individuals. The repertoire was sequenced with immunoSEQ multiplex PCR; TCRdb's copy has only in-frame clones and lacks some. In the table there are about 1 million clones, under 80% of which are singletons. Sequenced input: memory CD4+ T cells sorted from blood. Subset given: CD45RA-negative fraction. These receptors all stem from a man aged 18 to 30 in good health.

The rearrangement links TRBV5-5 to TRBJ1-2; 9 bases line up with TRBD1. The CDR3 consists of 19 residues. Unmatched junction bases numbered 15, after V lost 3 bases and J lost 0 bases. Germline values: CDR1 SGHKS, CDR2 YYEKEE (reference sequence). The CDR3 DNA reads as TGTGCCAGCAGCTGGGGACAGGGAAAACTTCACCCAACTAACTATGGCTACACCTTC. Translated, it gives CASSWGQGKLHPTNYGYTF.

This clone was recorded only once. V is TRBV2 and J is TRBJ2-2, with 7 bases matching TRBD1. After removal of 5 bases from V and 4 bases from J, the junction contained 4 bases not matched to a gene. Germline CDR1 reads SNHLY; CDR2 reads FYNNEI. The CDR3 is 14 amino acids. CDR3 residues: CASSIGGSTGELFF. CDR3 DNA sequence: TGTGCCAGCAGTATAGGGGGCTCCACCGGGGAGCTGTTTTTT. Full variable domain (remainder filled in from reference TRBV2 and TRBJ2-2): EPEVTQTPSHQVTQMGQEVILRCVPISNHLYFYWYRQILGQKVEFLVSFYNNEISEKSEIFDDQFSVERPDGSNFTLKIRSTKLEDSAMYFCASSIGGSTGELFFGEGSRLTVL.

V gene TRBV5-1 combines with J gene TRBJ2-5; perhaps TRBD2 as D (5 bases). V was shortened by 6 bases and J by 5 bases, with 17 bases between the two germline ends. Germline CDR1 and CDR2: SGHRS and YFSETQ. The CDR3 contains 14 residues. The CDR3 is CASTAFGGRETQYF. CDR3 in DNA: TGCGCCAGCACCGCATTCGGAGGAAGGGAGACCCAGTACTTC.

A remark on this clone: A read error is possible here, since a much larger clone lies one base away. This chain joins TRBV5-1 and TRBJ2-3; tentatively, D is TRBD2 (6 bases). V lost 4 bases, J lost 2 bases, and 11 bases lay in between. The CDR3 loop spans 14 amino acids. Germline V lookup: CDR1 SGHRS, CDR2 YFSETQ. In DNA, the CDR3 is TGCGCCAGCAGCCCCGGGACTCCCACAGATACGCAGTATTTT. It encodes CASSPGTPTDTQYF.

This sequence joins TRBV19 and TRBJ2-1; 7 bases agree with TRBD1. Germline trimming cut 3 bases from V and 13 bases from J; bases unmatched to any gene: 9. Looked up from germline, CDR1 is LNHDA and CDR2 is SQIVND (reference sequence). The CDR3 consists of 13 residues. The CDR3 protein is CASSMDRLAPQFF. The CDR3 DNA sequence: TGTGCCAGTAGTATGGACAGGTTAGCCCCCCAGTTCTTC. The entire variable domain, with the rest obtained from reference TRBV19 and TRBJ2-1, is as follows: DGGITQSPKYLFRKEGQNVTLSCEQNLNHDAMYWYRQDPGQGLRLIYYSQIVNDFQKGDIAEGYSVSREKKESFPLTVTSAQKNPTAFYLCASSMDRLAPQFFGPGTRLTVL.

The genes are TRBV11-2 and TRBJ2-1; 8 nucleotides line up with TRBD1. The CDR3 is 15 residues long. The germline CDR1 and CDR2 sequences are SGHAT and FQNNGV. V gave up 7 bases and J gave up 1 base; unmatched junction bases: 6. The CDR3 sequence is CASTSDRGSYNEQFF. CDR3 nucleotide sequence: TGTGCCAGCACTAGTGACAGGGGTTCCTACAATGAGCAGTTCTTC.

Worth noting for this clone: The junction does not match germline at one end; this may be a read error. CDR3 residues: CASSQDLELSF. In DNA, the CDR3 is TGCGCCAGCAGCCAAGATCTGGAGCTGAGCTTT. The J gene is TRBJ1-1, the V gene TRBV4-3; D call uncertain. This CDR3 contains 11 residues. CDR1 and CDR2 from the germline V gene are LGHNA and YSLEER.

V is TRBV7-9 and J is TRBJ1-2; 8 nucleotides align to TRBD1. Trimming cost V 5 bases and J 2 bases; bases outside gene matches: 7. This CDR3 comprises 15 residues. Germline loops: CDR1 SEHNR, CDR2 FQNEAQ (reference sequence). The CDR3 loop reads CASSGGTGVNYGYTF. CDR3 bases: TGTGCCAGCAGCGGCGGGACAGGCGTCAACTATGGCTACACCTTC.

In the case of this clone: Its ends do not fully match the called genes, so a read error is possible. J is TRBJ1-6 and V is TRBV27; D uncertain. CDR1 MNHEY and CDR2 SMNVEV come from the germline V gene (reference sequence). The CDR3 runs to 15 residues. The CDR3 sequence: CATTAEGTYNSPLRF. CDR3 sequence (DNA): TGTGCCACCACGGCTGAAGGAACCTATAATTCGCCCCTCCGCTTT.

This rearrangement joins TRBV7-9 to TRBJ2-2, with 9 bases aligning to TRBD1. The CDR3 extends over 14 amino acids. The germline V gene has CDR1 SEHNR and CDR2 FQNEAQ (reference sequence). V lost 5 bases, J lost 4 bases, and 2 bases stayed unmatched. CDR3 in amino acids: CASSLTGGTGELFF. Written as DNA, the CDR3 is TGTGCCAGCAGCCTGACAGGGGGCACCGGGGAGCTGTTTTTT.

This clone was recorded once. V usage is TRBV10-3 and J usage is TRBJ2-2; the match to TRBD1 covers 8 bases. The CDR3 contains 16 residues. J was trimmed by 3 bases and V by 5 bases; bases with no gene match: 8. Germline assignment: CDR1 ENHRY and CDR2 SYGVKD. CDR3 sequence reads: CAISHDRDRYTGELFF. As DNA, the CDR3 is TGTGCCATCAGTCACGACCGGGACAGGTACACCGGGGAGCTGTTTTTT.